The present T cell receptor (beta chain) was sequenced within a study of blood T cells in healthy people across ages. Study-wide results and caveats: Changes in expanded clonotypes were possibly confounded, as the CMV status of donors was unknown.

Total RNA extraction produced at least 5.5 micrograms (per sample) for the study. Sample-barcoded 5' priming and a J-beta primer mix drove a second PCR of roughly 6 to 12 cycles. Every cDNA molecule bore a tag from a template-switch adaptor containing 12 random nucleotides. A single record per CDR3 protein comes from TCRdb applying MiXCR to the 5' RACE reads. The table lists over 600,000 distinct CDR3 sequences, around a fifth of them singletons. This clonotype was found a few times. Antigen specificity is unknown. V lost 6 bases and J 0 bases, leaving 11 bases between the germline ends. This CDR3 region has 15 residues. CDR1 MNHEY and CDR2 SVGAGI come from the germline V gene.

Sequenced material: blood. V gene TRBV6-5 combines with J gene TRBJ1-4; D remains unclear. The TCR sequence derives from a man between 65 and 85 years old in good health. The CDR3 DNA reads TGTGCCAGCAGCCTTGACGGTGCAACTAATGAAAAACTGTTTTTT. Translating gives CASSLDGATNEKLFF.